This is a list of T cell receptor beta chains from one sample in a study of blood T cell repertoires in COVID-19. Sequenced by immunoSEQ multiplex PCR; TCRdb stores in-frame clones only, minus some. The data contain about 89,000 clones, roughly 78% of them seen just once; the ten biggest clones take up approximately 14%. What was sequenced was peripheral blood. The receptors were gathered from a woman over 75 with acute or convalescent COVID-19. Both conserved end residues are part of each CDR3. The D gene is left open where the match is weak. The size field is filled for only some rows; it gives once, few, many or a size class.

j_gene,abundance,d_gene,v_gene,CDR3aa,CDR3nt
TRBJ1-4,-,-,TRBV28,CASSRQGNNEKLFF,TGTGCCAGCAGCCGCCAGGGTAATAATGAAAAACTGTTTTTT
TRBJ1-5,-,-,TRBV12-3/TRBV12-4,CASSAGSGKPQHF,TGTGCCAGCAGTGCGGGGTCAGGGAAGCCCCAGCATTTT
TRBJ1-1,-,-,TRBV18,CASSPQSGANTEAFF,TGTGCCAGCTCACCACAGTCAGGGGCGAACACTGAAGCTTTCTTT
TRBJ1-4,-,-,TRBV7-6,CASSLGQARGEKLFF,TGTGCCAGCAGCTTGGGGCAGGCGAGAGGTGAAAAACTGTTTTTT
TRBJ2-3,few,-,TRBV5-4,CASSPGQSTDTQYF,TGTGCCAGCAGCCCCGGACAAAGCACAGATACGCAGTATTTT
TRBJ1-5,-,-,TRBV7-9,CASSLDGPAPGAQHF,TGTGCCAGCAGCTTAGATGGGCCCGCCCCGGGGGCCCAGCATTTT
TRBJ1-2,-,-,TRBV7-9,CASSHRDFSGYTF,TGTGCCAGCAGCCACAGGGATTTTAGCGGCTACACCTTC
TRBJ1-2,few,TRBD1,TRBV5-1,CASSFGTGPGSYTF,TGCGCCAGCAGCTTTGGGACAGGCCCAGGGAGCTACACCTTC
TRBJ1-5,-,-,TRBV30,CAWSVQGDQPQHF,TGTGCCTGGAGTGTACAAGGAGACCAGCCCCAGCATTTT
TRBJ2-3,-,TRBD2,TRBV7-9,CASSIGRGARRDYTDTQYF,TGTGCCAGCAGCATCGGGCGGGGGGCCCGGAGGGACTACACAGATACGCAGTATTTT
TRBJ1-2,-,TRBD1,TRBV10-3,CASGQGLMGYTF,TGTGCCAGCGGACAGGGTTTAATGGGCTACACCTTC
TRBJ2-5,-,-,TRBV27,CASSLRRFGETQYF,TGTGCCAGCAGTTTGCGGAGGTTTGGAGAGACCCAGTACTTC
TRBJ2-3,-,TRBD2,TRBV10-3,CATSSGTSGHRDTQYF,TGTGCCACCTCGTCCGGGACTAGCGGACACAGAGATACGCAGTATTTT
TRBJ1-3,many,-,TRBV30,CAWRDVWPENTIYF,TGTGCCTGGAGGGATGTATGGCCGGAGAACACCATATATTTT
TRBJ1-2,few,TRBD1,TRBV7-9,CASSLAPGQGDYGYTF,TGTGCCAGCAGCTTAGCCCCGGGACAGGGGGACTATGGCTACACCTTC
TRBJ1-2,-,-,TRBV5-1,CASSFRGVGNYGYTF,TGCGCCAGCAGCTTCCGGGGGGTCGGAAACTATGGCTACACCTTC
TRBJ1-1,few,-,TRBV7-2,CASSPRDLRGGAEAFF,TGTGCCAGCAGCCCCCGGGACTTGAGGGGAGGCGCTGAAGCTTTCTTT
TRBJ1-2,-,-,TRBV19,CASSPGPYGYTF,TGTGCCAGTAGCCCAGGTCCCTATGGCTACACCTTC
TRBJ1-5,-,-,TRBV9,CASSVDVGNQPQHF,TGTGCCAGCAGCGTAGATGTCGGCAATCAGCCCCAGCATTTT
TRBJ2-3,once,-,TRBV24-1,CATSDPRGTDTQYF,TGTGCCACCAGTGATCCCAGGGGCACAGATACGCAGTATTTT
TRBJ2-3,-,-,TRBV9,CASSGGPADTQYF,TGTGCCAGCAGCGGGGGGCCGGCAGATACGCAGTATTTT
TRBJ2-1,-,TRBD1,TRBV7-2,CASSSDRGGYNEQFF,TGTGCCAGCAGCTCGGACAGGGGGGGTTACAATGAGCAGTTCTTC
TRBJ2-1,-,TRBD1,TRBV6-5,CASIGTGFNEQFF,TGTGCCAGCATAGGGACAGGGTTCAATGAGCAGTTCTTC
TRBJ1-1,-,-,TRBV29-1,CSVATMTTYEAFF,TGCAGCGTTGCAACGATGACGACTTATGAAGCTTTCTTT
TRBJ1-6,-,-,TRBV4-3,CASSQERQGRSPLHF,TGCGCCAGCAGCCAAGAGCGTCAGGGCCGGTCACCCCTCCACTTT
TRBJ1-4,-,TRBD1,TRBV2,CASTPHRTGGVTNEKLFF,TGTGCCAGCACACCCCACAGGACAGGGGGGGTAACTAATGAAAAACTGTTTTTT
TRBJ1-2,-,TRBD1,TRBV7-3,CASSPSGNTGVGYTF,TGTGCCAGCAGCCCAAGCGGAAACACAGGGGTGGGCTACACCTTC